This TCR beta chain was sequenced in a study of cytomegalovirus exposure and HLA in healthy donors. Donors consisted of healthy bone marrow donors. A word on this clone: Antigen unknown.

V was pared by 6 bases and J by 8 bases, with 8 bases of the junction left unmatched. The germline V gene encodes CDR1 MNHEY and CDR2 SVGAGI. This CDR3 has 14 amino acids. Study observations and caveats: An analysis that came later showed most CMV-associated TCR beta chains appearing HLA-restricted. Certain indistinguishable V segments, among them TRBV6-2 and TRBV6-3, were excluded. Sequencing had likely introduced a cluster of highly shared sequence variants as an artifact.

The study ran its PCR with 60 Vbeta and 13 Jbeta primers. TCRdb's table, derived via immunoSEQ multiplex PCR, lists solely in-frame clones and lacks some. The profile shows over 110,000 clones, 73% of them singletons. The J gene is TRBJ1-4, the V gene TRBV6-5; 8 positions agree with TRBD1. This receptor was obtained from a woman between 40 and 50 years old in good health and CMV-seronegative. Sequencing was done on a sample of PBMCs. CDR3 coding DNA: TGTGCCAGCAGACAGACAGGGGAGGGGGAAAAACTGTTTTTT. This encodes CASRQTGEGEKLFF.